This is a list of T cell receptor beta chains from one sample in a study of human T cells and chemical hapten exposure. One entry per CDR3 protein, called by TCRdb with MiXCR from the RACE reads. The data hold approximately 110,000 distinct CDR3 sequences, with 9% to 9.5% observed a single time. The specimen was whole blood, collected in connection with sensitization to the hapten diphenylcyclopropenone (DPC). These receptors were obtained from a middle-aged woman with alopecia areata. Some clones in this sample may be carry-over from other donors' samples. Both conserved end residues are part of each CDR3. The D gene is left open where the match is weak. Where a row states a size, it is once, few, many or the class of an expanded clone; other rows omit it.

j_gene,d_gene,abundance,v_gene,CDR3aa,CDR3nt
TRBJ1-6,-,many,TRBV16,CASSQMRGQGAPLHF,TGTGCCAGCAGCCAAATGAGGGGTCAAGGGGCACCCCTCCACTTT
TRBJ2-1,-,few,TRBV11-2,CASSSAAGQGEQFF,TGTGCCAGCAGCTCGGCCGCGGGTCAGGGGGAGCAGTTCTTC
TRBJ1-2,TRBD1,-,TRBV3-1,CASSQEQGYGYTF,TGTGCCAGCAGCCAAGAACAGGGGTATGGCTACACCTTC
TRBJ2-3,-,few,TRBV18,CASSPAGAGSTDTQYF,TGTGCCAGCTCACCTGCCGGGGCAGGGAGCACAGATACGCAGTATTTT
TRBJ2-6,-,-,TRBV2,CASSLRGLGAGANVLTF,TGTGCCAGCAGTCTTCGGGGCCTGGGGGCCGGGGCCAACGTCCTGACTTTC
TRBJ2-4,TRBD2,many,TRBV7-2,CASSLVAGGQNIQYF,TGTGCCAGCAGCTTAGTGGCGGGGGGTCAAAACATTCAGTACTTC
TRBJ2-2,-,many,TRBV29-1,CSVETGGQGVRVTGELFF,TGCAGCGTTGAAACGGGTGGCCAGGGTGTAAGAGTCACCGGGGAGCTGTTTTTT
TRBJ1-1,TRBD1,-,TRBV4-3,CASSQSDRDTEAFF,TGCGCCAGCAGCCAATCGGACAGGGACACTGAAGCTTTCTTT
TRBJ2-7,-,many,TRBV7-2,CASSTAYEQYF,TGTGCCAGCAGCACCGCCTACGAGCAGTACTTC
TRBJ2-3,-,few,TRBV7-9,CASSTSTPDTQYF,TGTGCCAGCAGCACGAGCACCCCAGATACGCAGTATTTT
TRBJ1-5,TRBD1,many,TRBV18,CASSLDRGGQPQHF,TGTGCCAGCTCATTGGACAGGGGTGGTCAGCCCCAGCATTTT